This is a list of T cell receptor beta chains from one sample in a study of blood T cell repertoires in COVID-19. Produced via immunoSEQ multiplex PCR; TCRdb's table is partial and in-frame only. Of about 150,000 clones listed, 80% to 90% were seen once; the top ten hold roughly 3.4%. Specimen: peripheral blood. Receptor source: a man aged 65-85 years with acute or convalescent COVID-19. The CDR3 runs from the conserved cysteine through the conserved F or W.

V | CDR3
TRBV7-9 | CASSLWTGGRTNEKLFF
TRBV18 | CASSPRSGSGVGELFF
TRBV27 | CASSPAGLQGLLTDTQYF
TRBV11-3 | CASSLGQETRAGGDCGYTF
TRBV15 | CATSRAVGTNTGELFF
TRBV7-6 | CASSLAIGTSGRPNTGELFF
TRBV4-3 | CASSQDWGRETQYF
TRBV9 | CASSVRPGGIYGYTF
TRBV24-1 | CATSDFGQAVQFF
TRBV5-1 | CASSLEAGNTYEQYF
TRBV3-1/TRBV3-2 | CASSPGRAGGRQETQYF
TRBV3-1/TRBV3-2 | CASSQGRSNQPQHF
TRBV29-1 | CSVEDHQGVPYEQYF
TRBV5-1 | CASSPYRGDGYTF
TRBV19 | CASSTGTSGNNEQFF
TRBV7-3 | CASSTDGGSNSHEQFF
TRBV3-1/TRBV3-2 | CASSQEGTGIYGYTF
TRBV5-5 | CASSPGGQGLSQPQHF
TRBV11-2 | CASSQALRNYGYTF
TRBV24-1 | CATSDRGTNEKLFF
TRBV18 | CASSRGLLGEQYF
TRBV7-2 | CASSLIRHQEGSPLHF
TRBV5-1 | CASSLAGGSNEKLFF
TRBV29-1 | CSVGVSGRANTGELFF
TRBV5-1 | CASSLEQPGANVLTF
TRBV28 | CASSSPTSGSGSGELFF
TRBV5-6 | CASSLGDRHHQPQHF
TRBV10-3 | CAISEGFGQQETQYF
TRBV19 | CASSIGADNQPQHF